One and the same sample provided the 30 T cell receptor beta chains below, sequenced in a study of cytomegalovirus exposure and HLA in healthy donors. The PCR used 60 Vbeta and 13 Jbeta primers. TCRdb's table, derived via immunoSEQ multiplex PCR, lists solely in-frame clones and lacks some. Seen here are some 50,000 clones, around 68% observed once, and the top ten hold roughly 6.5%. The material sequenced was PBMCs. The receptors come from a man aged 30-40 years in good health and CMV-seronegative.

This chain joins TRBV6-1 and TRBJ1-1, with 9 bases lining up with TRBD1. The V gene end was trimmed by 1 base and the J gene end by 4 bases; junction bases not matched to a gene: 4. Germline CDR1 MNHNS, CDR2 SASEGT. CDR3 size: 15 residues. The CDR3: CASSEETTGGTEAFF. The CDR3 nucleotides read TGTGCCAGCAGTGAAGAGACGACAGGGGGCACTGAAGCTTTCTTT.

The rearrangement joins TRBV5-1 to TRBJ1-3; 11 positions agree with TRBD1. Germline V gene lookup returns CDR1 SGHRS and CDR2 YFSETQ. V lost 0 bases, J lost 2 bases, and 1 base stayed unmatched. The CDR3 sequence is 16 residues long. The CDR3 nucleotides read TGCGCCAGCAGCTTGGGGGACAGGGGGACTGGAAACACCATATATTTT. Protein product: CASSLGDRGTGNTIYF. The whole variable domain, filled in from reference TRBV5-1 and TRBJ1-3, reads KAGVTQTPRYLIKTRGQQVTLSCSPISGHRSVSWYQQTPGQGLQFLFEYFSETQRNKGNFPGRFSGRQFSNSRSEMNVSTLELGDSALYLCASSLGDRGTGNTIYFGEGSWLTVV.

Details on this clone: At one of its ends the junction is not consistent with the germline gene, which may arise from a read error. This chain connects TRBV7-8 to TRBJ2-1, with 9 bases fitting TRBD2. The CDR3 length is 15 residues. The germline gives CDR1 SGHVS, CDR2 FQNEAQ. CDR3 region: CVSSWGTSFHHEQFF. The CDR3 nucleotides read TGTGTCAGCAGCTGGGGGACTAGCTTTCACCATGAGCAGTTCTTC.

The V gene is TRBV27, the J gene TRBJ1-2, with unresolved D. Germline lookup yields CDR1 MNHEY and CDR2 SMNVEV (reference sequence). With 7 bases removed from V and 10 bases from J, the gap between germline ends came to 4 bases. The CDR3 runs to 8 residues. DNA of the CDR3: TGTGCCAGCATAGTCTACACCTTC. The encoded protein is CASIVYTF.

This chain connects TRBV27 to TRBJ2-2, with 8 bases lining up with TRBD1. Germline CDR1 reads MNHEY; CDR2 reads SMNVEV (reference sequence). The CDR3 sequence is 17 residues long. Germline trimming cut 5 bases from V and 1 base from J; bases unmatched to any gene: 9. The CDR3 coding sequence is TGTGCCAGCAGTCCTCGAACCGGGACAGGGAACACCGGGGAGCTGTTTTTT. This gives the protein CASSPRTGTGNTGELFF.

The genes are TRBV4-2 and TRBJ2-1, with unresolved D. CDR3 length: 15 residues. V was pared by 0 bases and J by 6 bases, with 12 bases between. Germline V gene sequence: CDR1 LGHNA, CDR2 YNFKEQ. The CDR3 DNA reads TGTGCCAGCAGCCAAGAACCTTTCTCGAGCAATGAGCAGTTCTTC. Its protein product is CASSQEPFSSNEQFF.

V usage is TRBV9 and J usage is TRBJ1-2; D remains unclear. This CDR3 has 15 amino acids. CDR1 SGDLS and CDR2 YYNGEE come from the germline V gene. The V and J ends lost 1 base and 0 bases respectively, with 10 bases between them. The CDR3 loop reads CASSVWPGSNYGYTF. The CDR3 bases are TGTGCCAGCAGCGTATGGCCAGGTTCTAACTATGGCTACACCTTC.

This rearrangement joins TRBV20-1 to TRBJ2-3; no firm D call. The V gene's germline CDR1 is DFQATT and CDR2 SNEGSKA (reference sequence). Trimming took 4 bases from V and 5 from J, leaving 4 bases between them. This CDR3 has 10 residues. CDR3 sequence reads: CSATGDTQYF. CDR3 in DNA: TGCAGTGCTACGGGAGATACGCAGTATTTT.

In its sample, this clone was seen a few times. The rearrangement joins TRBV30 to TRBJ2-7; TRBD1 agrees at 12 bases. The CDR3 consists of 16 residues. Germline values: CDR1 GTSNPN, CDR2 SVGIG (reference sequence). V shed 0 bases, J shed 7 bases, and the junction held 10 bases outside the gene matches. This CDR3 is CAWSVWGGQGAREQYF. The CDR3 region has the DNA TGTGCCTGGAGTGTATGGGGGGGACAGGGGGCGAGGGAGCAGTACTTC.

CDR3 residues: CAWSTGSSYEQYF. CDR3 in DNA: TGTGCCTGGAGTACGGGATCCTCCTACGAGCAGTACTTC. This chain links TRBV30 with TRBJ2-5, with a weak D call TRBD2 (5 bases). The DNA end lines up better with TRBJ2-7; the J call may be wrong. This CDR3 has 13 amino acids. In germline, CDR1 is GTSNPN, CDR2 SVGIG (reference sequence).

This clone was counted between two and nine times. The chain carries TRBV6-8 and TRBJ2-3; 11 positions agree with TRBD2. The V gene's germline CDR1 is MNHGY and CDR2 SAAAGT. The length of the CDR3 is 17 residues. Trimming at V came to 2 bases and at J to 10 bases, leaving 14 bases not matched to a gene. The CDR3 spells CASSYEVGSGRDLSQYF. CDR3 nucleotide sequence: TGTGCCAGCAGTTACGAGGTGGGTAGCGGGAGGGATCTTTCGCAGTATTTT.

The chain employs TRBV5-4 and TRBJ2-7, with TRBD1 as a possible D gene (6 bases). Germline assignment: CDR1 SGHNT and CDR2 YYREEE (reference sequence). The CDR3 runs to 14 residues. The V end lost 5 bases, the J end lost 0 bases, and 12 bases lay between the germline ends. CDR3 in amino acids: CASRQGFSSYEQYF. The CDR3 DNA reads TGTGCCAGCAGACAGGGTTTCAGCTCCTACGAGCAGTACTTC.

This sequence joins TRBV5-1 and TRBJ2-2; 7 nucleotides align to TRBD1. CDR3 size: 16 residues. Germline V CDR1 and CDR2: SGHRS, YFSETQ. Unmatched junction bases numbered 5, after V lost 2 bases and J lost 1 base. In DNA form, the CDR3 reads TGCGCCAGCAGCTTATCGACAGGGCGGAACACCGGGGAGCTGTTTTTT. This sequence encodes CASSLSTGRNTGELFF.

The chain employs TRBV5-4 and TRBJ2-1; D perhaps matches TRBD2 (6 bases). The CDR3 extends over 15 amino acids. V was pared by 2 bases and J by 2 bases, with 11 bases between. The germline V gene encodes CDR1 SGHNT and CDR2 YYREEE (reference sequence). CDR3 amino acids: CASSLIGGTYNEQFF. CDR3 sequence (DNA): TGTGCCAGCAGCTTAATTGGGGGGACCTACAATGAGCAGTTCTTC.

The gene calls are TRBV7-2 and TRBJ1-1; D might be TRBD1 (6 bases). This CDR3 contains 15 residues. The V end lost 2 bases, the J end lost 3 bases, and 13 bases lay between the germline ends. CDR1 and CDR2 (germline): SGHTA, FQGNSA. The CDR3 sequence: CASSLLGARYTEAFF. The CDR3 bases are TGTGCCAGCAGCTTATTGGGGGCAAGATACACTGAAGCTTTCTTT.

This clone was seen once. The rearrangement uses TRBV30 and TRBJ1-2, with a weak D call TRBD1 (6 bases). In germline, CDR1 is GTSNPN, CDR2 SVGIG (reference sequence). The CDR3 runs 13 residues. The germline V and J ends were trimmed by 3 bases and 4 bases, with 12 bases remaining between them. CDR3: CAWSPQGTYGYTF. The CDR3 DNA reads as TGTGCCTGGAGCCCCCAGGGGACCTATGGCTACACCTTC.

V usage is TRBV15 and J usage is TRBJ2-7; 12 bases align to TRBD1. Germline loops: CDR1 LNHNV, CDR2 YYDKDF (reference sequence). V shed 6 bases and J 6 bases; nucleotides not matched to a gene: 6. This CDR3 contains 14 residues. The CDR3 reads CATRSPGQGAEQYF. CDR3 sequence (DNA): TGTGCCACCAGGTCCCCGGGACAGGGGGCCGAGCAGTACTTC.

This chain uses TRBV5-1 with TRBJ1-4; TRBD1 matches at 7 bases. The CDR3 spans 16 residues. Trimming took 4 bases from V and 6 from J; bases not matched to a gene: 12. Germline values: CDR1 SGHRS, CDR2 YFSETQ. The CDR3 reads CASSRGEGANDEKLFF. Written as DNA, the CDR3 is TGCGCCAGCAGCCGTGGTGAGGGGGCAAATGATGAAAAACTGTTTTTT.

This chain connects TRBV18 to TRBJ2-3; D call uncertain. CDR1 is KGHSH, CDR2 LQKENI, per germline. V dropped 4 bases and J dropped 4 bases, with 18 bases sitting between them. The CDR3 length is 16 residues. CDR3 nucleotides: TGTGCCAGCTCACAACGAGGAGCAGAACGAGCAGATACGCAGTATTTT. Translation gives CASSQRGAERADTQYF.

This rearrangement joins TRBV6-6 to TRBJ1-1; possible D gene TRBD1, 6 bases. V was shortened by 6 bases and J by 1 base, with 12 bases between the two germline ends. This CDR3 spans 14 amino acids. The germline CDR1 and CDR2 sequences are MNHNY and SVGAGI (reference sequence). The CDR3 reads CASSPQGRNTEAFF. In DNA form, the CDR3 reads TGTGCCAGCAGCCCACAGGGAAGGAACACTGAAGCTTTCTTT.

The chain recombines TRBV11-2 with TRBJ1-2; D remains unclear. The CDR3 runs to 15 residues. Germline CDR1 reads SGHAT; CDR2 reads FQNNGV. Trimming left V 0 bases short and J 7 bases short, with 15 bases between. CDR3 sequence: CASSLDGVTMGGYTF. Written as DNA, the CDR3 is TGTGCCAGCAGCTTAGACGGGGTGACGATGGGTGGCTACACCTTC.

V and J are TRBV27 and TRBJ1-1; no clear D gene. The CDR3 totals 14 residues. From germline, CDR1 is MNHEY and CDR2 SMNVEV (reference sequence). V was pared by 5 bases and J by 6 bases, with 16 bases between. The CDR3 region has the DNA TGTGCCAGCAGTGACCAGGCGTGGGCCGCTGAAGCTTTCTTT. Translating gives CASSDQAWAAEAFF.

The chain carries TRBV19 and TRBJ2-3; 7 bases agree with TRBD2. Looked up from germline, CDR1 is LNHDA and CDR2 is SQIVND (reference sequence). Trimming removed 5 bases from V and 4 bases from J; junction bases left unmatched: 12. CDR3 length: 16 amino acids. The CDR3 sequence: CASSPRGEGRSDTQYF. CDR3 coding DNA: TGTGCCAGTAGTCCCCGGGGGGAGGGCCGGTCAGATACGCAGTATTTT.

This clone has a single count. CDR3 nucleotide sequence: TGTGCCACCAGCAGAGATGTCGGGAGTGGACAGCCCCAGCATTTT. Amino acid sequence: CATSRDVGSGQPQHF. The V and J genes are TRBV15 and TRBJ1-5, with D unclear. Trimming removed 0 bases from V and 7 bases from J, with 13 bases in between. CDR1 is LNHNV, CDR2 YYDKDF, per germline (reference sequence). This CDR3 contains 15 residues.

This clone was detected a few times. V and J are TRBV10-3 and TRBJ2-5, with TRBD2 matching over 14 bases. The CDR3 extends over 17 amino acids. V was pared by 4 bases and J by 3 bases, with 7 bases of the junction left unmatched. The germline V gene has CDR1 ENHRY and CDR2 SYGVKD. CDR3 loop: CAISGLAGGPGEETQYF. The DNA of the CDR3 is TGTGCCATCAGTGGACTAGCGGGAGGGCCCGGGGAAGAGACCCAGTACTTC.

This sequence joins TRBV6-1 and TRBJ2-3, with D possibly matching TRBD2 (5 bases). Germline CDR1 is MNHNS and CDR2 is SASEGT. V lost 6 bases, J lost 0 bases, and 13 bases lay in between. This CDR3 spans 15 amino acids. The CDR3 protein is CASSVGSASTDTQYF. Here the CDR3 DNA reads TGTGCCAGCAGCGTTGGGAGTGCTAGCACAGATACGCAGTATTTT.

The V and J genes are TRBV13 and TRBJ1-1; the D gene is possibly TRBD1 (6 bases). Germline CDR1 is PRHDT and CDR2 is FYEKMQ (reference sequence). This CDR3 has 14 amino acids. Trimming took 5 bases from V and 6 from J, leaving 16 bases between them. CDR3 in amino acids: CASSPLRGAPEAFF. Written as DNA, the CDR3 is TGTGCCAGCAGCCCCCTTCGGGGGGCGCCTGAAGCTTTCTTT.

The chain uses TRBV10-3 and TRBJ1-1, with a possible D match to TRBD1 (5 bases). This CDR3 has 13 residues. Trimming cost V 6 bases and J 1 base, with 9 bases left between them. The V gene's germline CDR1 is ENHRY and CDR2 SYGVKD. Here the CDR3 reads CAIRMTENTEAFF. The CDR3 DNA is TGTGCCATCAGGATGACAGAGAACACTGAAGCTTTCTTT.

This clone was seen a handful of times. The chain is built from TRBV5-1 and TRBJ2-5, with TRBD2 matching over 14 bases. TRBJ2-7 matches the DNA end more closely, so the J call is doubtful. CDR1 is SGHRS, CDR2 YFSETQ, per germline. The CDR3 is 19 amino acids. CDR3 loop: CASSQLPGLAGVGTYEQYF. CDR3 nucleotides: TGCGCCAGCAGCCAGCTGCCGGGACTAGCGGGAGTAGGGACCTACGAGCAGTACTTC.

V gene TRBV30 combines with J gene TRBJ2-1; 9 bases line up with TRBD2. This CDR3 spans 16 amino acids. Germline V CDR1 and CDR2: GTSNPN, SVGIG (reference sequence). V was clipped by 0 bases and J by 4 bases; unmatched bases: 7. The CDR3 coding sequence is TGTGCCTGGAGTGTGATAGCGGGAGTTGGTTACAATGAGCAGTTCTTC. Residues: CAWSVIAGVGYNEQFF.